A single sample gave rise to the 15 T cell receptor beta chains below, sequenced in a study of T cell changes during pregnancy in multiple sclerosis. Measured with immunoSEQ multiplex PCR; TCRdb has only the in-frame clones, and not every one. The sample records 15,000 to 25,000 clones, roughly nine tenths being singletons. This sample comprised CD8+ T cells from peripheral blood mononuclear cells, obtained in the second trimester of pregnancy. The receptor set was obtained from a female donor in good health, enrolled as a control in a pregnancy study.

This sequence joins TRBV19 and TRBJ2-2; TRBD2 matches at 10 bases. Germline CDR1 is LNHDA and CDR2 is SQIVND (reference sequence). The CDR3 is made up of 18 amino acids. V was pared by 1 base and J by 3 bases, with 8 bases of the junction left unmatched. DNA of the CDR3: TGTGCCAGTAGTATAGTGCATCTACTAGCGGGGCACACCGGGGAGCTGTTTTTT. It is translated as CASSIVHLLAGHTGELFF.

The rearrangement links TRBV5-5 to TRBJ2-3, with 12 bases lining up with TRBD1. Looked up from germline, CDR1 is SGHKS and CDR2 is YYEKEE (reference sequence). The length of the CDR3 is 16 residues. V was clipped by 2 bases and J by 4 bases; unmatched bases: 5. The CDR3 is CASSLGDRGRSDTQYF. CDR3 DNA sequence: TGTGCCAGCAGCTTAGGGGACAGGGGGCGCTCAGATACGCAGTATTTT.

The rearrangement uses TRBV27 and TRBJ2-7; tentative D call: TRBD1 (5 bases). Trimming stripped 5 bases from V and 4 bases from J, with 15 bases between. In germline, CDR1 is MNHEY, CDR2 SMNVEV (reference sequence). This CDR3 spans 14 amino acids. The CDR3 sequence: CASSPQVTAYEQYF. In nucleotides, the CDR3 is TGTGCCAGCAGTCCCCAGGTGACAGCGTACGAGCAGTACTTC.

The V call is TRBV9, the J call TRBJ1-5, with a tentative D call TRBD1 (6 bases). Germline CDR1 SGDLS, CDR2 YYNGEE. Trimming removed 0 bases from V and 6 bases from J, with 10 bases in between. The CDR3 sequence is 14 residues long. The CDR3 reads CASSVGGGSQPQHF. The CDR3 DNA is TGTGCCAGCAGCGTAGGGGGGGGCTCTCAGCCCCAGCATTTT.

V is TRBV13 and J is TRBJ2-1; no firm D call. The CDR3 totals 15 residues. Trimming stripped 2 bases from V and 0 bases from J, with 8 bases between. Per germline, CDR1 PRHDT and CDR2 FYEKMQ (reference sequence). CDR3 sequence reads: CASSLLLSSYNEQFF. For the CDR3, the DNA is TGTGCCAGCAGCTTACTGCTGAGCTCCTACAATGAGCAGTTCTTC.

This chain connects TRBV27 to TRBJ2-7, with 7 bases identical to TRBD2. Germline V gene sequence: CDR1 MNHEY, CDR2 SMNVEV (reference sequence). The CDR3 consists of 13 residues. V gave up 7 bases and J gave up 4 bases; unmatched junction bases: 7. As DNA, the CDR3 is TGTGCCAGCAAGGGAGGGTGGGGGTACGAGCAGTACTTC. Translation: CASKGGWGYEQYF.

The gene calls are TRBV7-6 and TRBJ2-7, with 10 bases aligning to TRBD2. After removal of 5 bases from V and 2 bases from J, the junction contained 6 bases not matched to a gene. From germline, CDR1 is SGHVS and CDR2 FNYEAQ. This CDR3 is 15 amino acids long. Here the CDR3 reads CASSEGLAVPYEQYF. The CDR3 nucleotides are TGTGCCAGCAGCGAAGGACTAGCGGTCCCCTACGAGCAGTACTTC.

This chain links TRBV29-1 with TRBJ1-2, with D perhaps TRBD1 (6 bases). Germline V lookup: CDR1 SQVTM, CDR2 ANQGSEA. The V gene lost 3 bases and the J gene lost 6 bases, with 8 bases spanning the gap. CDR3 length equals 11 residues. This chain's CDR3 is CSVDRGDGYTF. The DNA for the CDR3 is TGCAGCGTTGACAGGGGCGATGGCTACACCTTC.

The DNA of the CDR3 is TGTGCCAGCAGCCAAGAAAGGGGACAGGGGTCTGATACGCAGTATTTT. It codes for CASSQERGQGSDTQYF. This rearrangement joins TRBV4-2 to TRBJ2-3; 10 bases line up with TRBD1. Germline-derived CDR1 and CDR2 are LGHNA and YNFKEQ. This CDR3 region has 16 residues. Trimming removed 0 bases from V and 6 bases from J; junction bases left unmatched: 6.

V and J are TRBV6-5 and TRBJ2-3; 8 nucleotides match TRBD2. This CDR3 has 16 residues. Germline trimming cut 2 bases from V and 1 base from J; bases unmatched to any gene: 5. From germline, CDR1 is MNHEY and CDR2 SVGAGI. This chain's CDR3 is CASSYRGSGGTDTQYF. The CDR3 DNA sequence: TGTGCCAGCAGTTACCGGGGTAGCGGGGGCACAGATACGCAGTATTTT.

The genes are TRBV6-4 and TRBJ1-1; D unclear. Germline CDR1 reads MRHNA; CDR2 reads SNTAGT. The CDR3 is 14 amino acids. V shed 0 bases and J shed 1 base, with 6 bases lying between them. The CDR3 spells CASSDSEENTEAFF. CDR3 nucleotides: TGTGCCAGCAGTGACTCAGAGGAGAACACTGAAGCTTTCTTT.

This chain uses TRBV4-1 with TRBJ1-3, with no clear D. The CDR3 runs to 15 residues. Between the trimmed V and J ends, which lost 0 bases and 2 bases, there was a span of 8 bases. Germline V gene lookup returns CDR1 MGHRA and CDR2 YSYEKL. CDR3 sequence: CASSQDDGAGNTIYF. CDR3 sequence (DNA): TGCGCCAGCAGCCAAGATGATGGAGCTGGAAACACCATATATTTT.

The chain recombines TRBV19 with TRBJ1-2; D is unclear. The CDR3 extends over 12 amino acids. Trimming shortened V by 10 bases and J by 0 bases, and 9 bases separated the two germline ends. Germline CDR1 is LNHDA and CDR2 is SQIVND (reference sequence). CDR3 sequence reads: CATMRANYGYTF. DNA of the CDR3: TGTGCCACGATGAGGGCTAACTATGGCTACACCTTC.

CDR3 in DNA: TGTGCCAGCAGGCCGGGCGAGCAGTACTTC. Translating gives CASRPGEQYF. The chain carries TRBV2 and TRBJ2-7; D remains ambiguous. The V gene lost 6 bases and the J gene lost 6 bases, with 6 bases spanning the gap. The germline V gene encodes CDR1 SNHLY and CDR2 FYNNEI. The CDR3 is 10 residues long.

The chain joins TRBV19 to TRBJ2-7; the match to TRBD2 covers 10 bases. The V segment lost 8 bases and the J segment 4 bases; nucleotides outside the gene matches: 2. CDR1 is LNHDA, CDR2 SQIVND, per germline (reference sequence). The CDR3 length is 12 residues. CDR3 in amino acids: CASGTSAYEQYF. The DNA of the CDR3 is TGTGCCAGTGGGACTAGCGCGTACGAGCAGTACTTC.